The 30 T cell receptor beta chains presented below share a single source sample, sequenced in a study of T-cell memory formation after mild COVID-19 (dated by TCRdb to about 2021). The library was produced with 5' RACE. Sequencing used an Illumina NovaSeq 6000. The public reads were reanalyzed by TCRdb: fastp trimming at Q25, MiXCR alignment, in-frame beta chains only. Every distinct CDR3 protein forms one entry, paired with its most common genes and DNA. This sample holds 540,000 or so distinct CDR3 sequences; roughly 21% were observed only once. The ten biggest clones cover approximately 12% of the sample. The sequenced sample consisted of PBMCs or a T cell subset sorted from them (not recorded which). The receptors come from an adult woman who had mild COVID-19 (a few samples of this study predate the infection). The sample titles of this study are shuffled in the database, so cell type and time point are left out; the donor was told from shared clones.

This clonotype was counted at least ten times. The V call is TRBV9, the J call TRBJ1-1; possibly TRBD1 for D (6 bases). V was pared by 2 bases and J by 2 bases, with 16 bases between. This CDR3 is 16 amino acids long. Germline values: CDR1 SGDLS, CDR2 YYNGEE. CDR3 loop: CASSVGDRDINTEAFF. Written as DNA, the CDR3 is TGTGCCAGCAGCGTCGGAGACCGGGACATAAACACTGAAGCTTTCTTT.

The V and J genes are TRBV6-5 and TRBJ2-3; 13 bases are a match to TRBD2. The V and J ends lost 2 bases and 4 bases, in that order; junction bases with no gene match: 3. Germline assignment: CDR1 MNHEY and CDR2 SVGAGI. This CDR3 has 16 residues. The CDR3 sequence: CASSYGLAGVADTQYF. The DNA of the CDR3 is TGTGCCAGCAGTTACGGACTAGCGGGGGTGGCAGATACGCAGTATTTT.

This clonotype was seen only a few times. This chain connects TRBV5-4 to TRBJ2-7; possible D gene TRBD1, 5 bases. The CDR3 has 14 residues. Trimming removed 0 bases from V and 6 bases from J, with 13 bases in between. Germline lookup yields CDR1 SGHNT and CDR2 YYREEE (reference sequence). CDR3 sequence reads: CASSLEGALGEQYF. In DNA form, the CDR3 reads TGTGCCAGCAGCTTGGAAGGGGCTCTTGGCGAGCAGTACTTC.

This chain uses TRBV7-9 with TRBJ2-1; D is unclear. The V end lost 0 bases, the J end lost 5 bases, and 11 bases lay between the germline ends. CDR1 and CDR2 (germline): SEHNR, FQNEAQ (reference sequence). This CDR3 comprises 15 residues. The CDR3 DNA reads as TGTGCCAGCAGCTTAGCGGCTAATTTTCACAATGAGCAGTTCTTC. It translates to CASSLAANFHNEQFF. The whole variable domain, filled in from reference TRBV7-9 and TRBJ2-1, reads DTGVSQNPRHKITKRGQNVTFRCDPISEHNRLYWYRQTLGQGPEFLTYFQNEAQLEKSRLLSDRFSAERPKGSFSTLEIQRTEQGDSAMYLCASSLAANFHNEQFFGPGTRLTVL.

This chain joins TRBV6-6 and TRBJ2-7; weak D call: TRBD1 (6 bases). The V end lost 6 bases, the J end lost 6 bases, and 18 bases lay between the germline ends. This CDR3 is 14 amino acids long. Germline V CDR1 and CDR2: MNHNY, SVGAGI (reference sequence). CDR3 region: CASRRWTAGGEQYF. As DNA, the CDR3 is TGTGCCAGCAGAAGATGGACAGCAGGCGGCGAGCAGTACTTC.

The chain links TRBV9 to TRBJ2-5; TRBD1 is a possible D gene (6 bases). In germline, CDR1 is SGDLS, CDR2 YYNGEE. Between the trimmed V and J ends, which lost 0 bases and 2 bases, there was a span of 8 bases. This CDR3 has 14 amino acids. CDR3 DNA sequence: TGTGCCAGCAGCGTAGCCGGACAGCAAGAGACCCAGTACTTC. It specifies CASSVAGQQETQYF.

This clonotype was counted ten times or more. The chain combines TRBV7-6 with TRBJ2-7; possibly TRBD2 for D (6 bases). CDR3 size: 17 residues. Germline loops: CDR1 SGHVS, CDR2 FNYEAQ. V dropped 1 base and J dropped 4 bases, with 20 bases sitting between them. CDR3: CASSLGQPGFGGYEQYF. CDR3 bases: TGTGCCAGCAGCTTAGGTCAGCCCGGGTTCGGAGGGTACGAGCAGTACTTC.

The chain recombines TRBV29-1 with TRBJ2-7; tentatively, D is TRBD1 (6 bases). There are 13 residues in the CDR3. Germline V CDR1 and CDR2: SQVTM, ANQGSEA. Between the trimmed V and J ends, which lost 6 bases and 2 bases, there was a span of 14 bases. The CDR3 nucleotides read TGCAGCGTCTCCCGGGACATAACCTACGAGCAGTACTTC. Translation gives CSVSRDITYEQYF.

At least ten counts were recorded for this clonotype. At one end, the junction sequence differs from germline, possibly due to a read error. The chain uses TRBV5-1 and TRBJ2-3, with D perhaps assigned TRBD1 or TRBD2 (6 bases each). There are 14 residues in the CDR3. The germline gives CDR1 SGHRS, CDR2 YFSETQ. Here the CDR3 reads CASSLRGATDTQYF. The CDR3 DNA reads as TGTGCCAGCAGCTTGAGGGGGGCCACAGATACGCAGTATTTT.

The chain recombines TRBV3-1 with TRBJ1-1; the D is unclear. Germline lookup yields CDR1 LGHDT and CDR2 YNNKEL (reference sequence). There are 15 residues in the CDR3. Trimming pared 0 bases from V and 1 base from J, leaving 9 bases between. The CDR3 coding sequence is TGTGCCAGCAGCCAAGAGTCTAGCGCGAACACTGAAGCTTTCTTT. Its translation is CASSQESSANTEAFF.

The table lists this clonotype with a few counts. The chain links TRBV7-6 to TRBJ2-5; 13 nucleotides align to TRBD2. CDR1 is SGHVS and CDR2 is FNYEAQ in the germline V gene. Trimming took 8 bases from V and 3 from J; bases not matched to a gene: 6. The CDR3 covers 15 residues. The CDR3 is CASFPGTSGEETQYF. DNA for the CDR3: TGTGCCAGCTTCCCCGGGACTAGCGGGGAAGAGACCCAGTACTTC.

A few counts support this clonotype. The rearrangement uses TRBV12-3 or TRBV12-4 and TRBJ1-5; possible D gene TRBD1, 5 bases. V was trimmed by 0 bases and J by 9 bases, leaving 15 bases between them. The CDR3 is 15 amino acids. The CDR3 loop reads CASSLALSGRGPQHF. The CDR3 bases are TGTGCCAGCAGTTTAGCGCTATCAGGGAGGGGGCCCCAGCATTTT.

This clonotype has more than one count but fewer than ten. The rearrangement uses TRBV6-5 and TRBJ1-2, with TRBD1 identical over 9 bases. CDR3 size: 15 residues. CDR1 is MNHEY, CDR2 SVGAGI, per germline. V lost 6 bases, J lost 2 bases, and 7 bases stayed unmatched. The CDR3 DNA reads as TGTGCCAGCAGGGTTGTGACAGGGGGAAACTATGGCTACACCTTC. Translating gives CASRVVTGGNYGYTF.

This clonotype occurred a few times. The genes are TRBV20-1 and TRBJ2-5, with D uncertain. CDR1 is DFQATT and CDR2 is SNEGSKA in the germline V gene (reference sequence). The CDR3 consists of 11 residues. V lost 2 bases to trimming and J lost 4 bases, with 5 bases between them. For the CDR3, the DNA is TGCAGTGCTAGATTCGGAGAGACCCAGTACTTC. Protein: CSARFGETQYF.

J is TRBJ2-1 and V is TRBV5-1; no reliable D call. With 0 bases removed from V and 4 bases from J, the gap between germline ends came to 8 bases. This CDR3 contains 14 residues. The V gene's germline CDR1 is SGHRS and CDR2 YFSETQ. The CDR3 nucleotides read TGCGCCAGCAGCTTGGATTGGCAGTACAATGAGCAGTTCTTC. This sequence encodes CASSLDWQYNEQFF.

In this sample, this clonotype turned up a few times. This sequence joins TRBV12-3 or TRBV12-4 and TRBJ2-5, with D possibly being TRBD2 (5 bases). V was pared by 2 bases and J by 1 base, with 11 bases between. CDR3 length: 15 residues. The CDR3: CASSLWLGLQETQYF. The CDR3 region has the DNA TGTGCCAGCAGTTTATGGCTAGGACTCCAAGAGACCCAGTACTTC.

The table lists this clonotype with many counts. The chain combines TRBV6-2 or TRBV6-3 with TRBJ2-5; a possible D gene is TRBD2 (6 bases). CDR1 is MNHEY and CDR2 is SVGEGT in the germline V gene. The length of the CDR3 is 16 residues. Trimming took 4 bases from V and 5 from J, leaving 20 bases between them. The CDR3 nucleotides are TGTGCCAGCAGTTCTAGGGGCGGGGATGTCTCGGAGACCCAGTACTTC. Protein sequence: CASSSRGGDVSETQYF.

The chain uses TRBV9 and TRBJ1-2, with TRBD1 as a possible D gene (5 bases). This CDR3 is built from 14 residues. Germline CDR1 is SGDLS and CDR2 is YYNGEE. V lost 4 bases and J lost 2, with 12 bases in between. CDR3 loop: CASSIGVGNYGYTF. In nucleotides, the CDR3 is TGTGCCAGCAGCATAGGGGTAGGAAACTATGGCTACACCTTC.

In this sample, this clonotype turned up a few times. The rearrangement joins TRBV4-1 to TRBJ2-7; no clear D gene. Germline values: CDR1 MGHRA, CDR2 YSYEKL. The CDR3 has 16 residues. Trimming pared 1 base from V and 0 bases from J, leaving 13 bases between. CDR3 region: CASSQASPFPSYEQYF. The DNA for the CDR3 is TGCGCCAGCAGCCAAGCAAGTCCTTTCCCCTCCTACGAGCAGTACTTC.

In regard to this clonotype: A junction end diverges from the germline sequence, so it may reflect a read error. Here the CDR3 DNA reads TGCGCCAGCAGCTCCTCAGGGGGCGCCGCCGGGGAGCTGATTTTT. The encoded protein is CASSSSGGAAGELIF. V and J are TRBV5-1 and TRBJ2-2; 8 bases map to TRBD1. CDR1 and CDR2 (germline): SGHRS, YFSETQ. This CDR3 is built from 15 residues.

This sequence joins TRBV6-5 and TRBJ2-3; D uncertain. CDR1 is MNHEY and CDR2 is SVGAGI in the germline V gene. V dropped 0 bases and J dropped 1 base, with 8 bases sitting between them. The CDR3 totals 15 residues. The CDR3 DNA sequence: TGTGCCAGCAGTTACTCTGCGGAACGCACAGATACGCAGTATTTT. It codes for CASSYSAERTDTQYF.

The V call is TRBV10-2, the J call TRBJ2-1, with TRBD2 identical over 7 bases. CDR3 length equals 14 residues. Trimming took 6 bases from V and 4 from J; bases not matched to a gene: 6. The V gene's germline CDR1 is WSHSY and CDR2 SAAADI. This CDR3 reads CASSQPGLYNEQFF. The CDR3 DNA follows: TGCGCCAGCAGCCAACCGGGACTATACAATGAGCAGTTCTTC.

The table lists this clonotype with a few counts. This rearrangement joins TRBV6-5 to TRBJ1-1, with 7 nucleotides matching TRBD1. The V gene's germline CDR1 is MNHEY and CDR2 SVGAGI. The trim removed 2 bases at V and 4 bases at J, leaving 10 bases unmatched. The CDR3 sequence is 16 residues long. As DNA, the CDR3 is TGTGCCAGCAGTTACATCGTGGGAGGGGGCCGCACTGAAGCTTTCTTT. Encoded protein: CASSYIVGGGRTEAFF.

The rearrangement uses TRBV7-6 and TRBJ1-3, with D tentatively TRBD1 (6 bases). CDR1 is SGHVS and CDR2 is FNYEAQ in the germline V gene. The CDR3 contains 16 residues. V was clipped by 5 bases and J by 4 bases, with 18 bases between them. CDR3 residues: CASSIGSGGRGNTIYF. CDR3 nucleotides: TGTGCCAGCAGCATTGGAAGCGGGGGGCGCGGAAACACCATATATTTT.

The chain is built from TRBV4-1 and TRBJ2-1; D perhaps matches TRBD2 (7 bases). The CDR3 has 15 amino acids. V shed 6 bases and J shed 4 bases, with 16 bases lying between them. Germline V gene lookup returns CDR1 MGHRA and CDR2 YSYEKL. CDR3 in DNA: TGCGCCAGCAGGGGGGGGCCGGGGGAGTACAATGAGCAGTTCTTC. Translating gives CASRGGPGEYNEQFF.

The genes are TRBV20-1 and TRBJ1-1; D is undetermined. The length of the CDR3 is 12 residues. Per the germline V gene, CDR1 is DFQATT and CDR2 is SNEGSKA (reference sequence). The DNA for the CDR3 is TGCACCCCCGGAGGGTTGGACACTGAAGCTTTCTTT. Protein product: CTPGGLDTEAFF.

This clonotype has at least ten counts. The V call is TRBV20-1, the J call TRBJ2-5, with D perhaps TRBD2 (5 bases). Trimming took 3 bases from V and 7 from J, leaving 15 bases between them. The CDR3 is 13 amino acids. Germline CDR1 is DFQATT and CDR2 is SNEGSKA (reference sequence). The CDR3 protein is CSASPTRFGTQYF. The CDR3, as DNA: TGCAGTGCTAGCCCTACTAGATTCGGGACCCAGTACTTC.

This clonotype was detected a few times. V and J are TRBV29-1 and TRBJ1-1, with unresolved D. Between the trimmed V and J ends, which lost 3 bases and 10 bases, there was a span of 15 bases. CDR3 length: 12 residues. Germline assignment: CDR1 SQVTM and CDR2 ANQGSEA. CDR3 nucleotides: TGCAGCGTTGATCCAACTCGAGATACAGCTTTCTTT. Protein: CSVDPTRDTAFF.

This clonotype was counted only a few times. The germline gene is not matched at one end of the junction; a read error may be the cause. The chain combines TRBV7-2 with TRBJ1-2; 11 nucleotides align to TRBD1. This CDR3 is 16 amino acids long. Germline-derived CDR1 and CDR2 are SGHTA and FQGNSA. The CDR3 region has the DNA TGTGCCAGCAGCCTAGCAGGGGACAGGGGGGGGTATGGCTACACCTTC. It specifies CASSLAGDRGGYGYTF.

V usage is TRBV5-1 and J usage is TRBJ1-1; possible D gene TRBD1, 5 bases. This CDR3 has 17 residues. The V end was cut by 1 base, the J end by 1 base, with 17 bases between. Germline V gene data show CDR1 as SGHRS and CDR2 as YFSETQ. The CDR3 spells CASSLRGAIQRNTEAFF. The CDR3, as DNA: TGCGCCAGCAGCTTGAGAGGGGCAATACAGCGGAACACTGAAGCTTTCTTT.